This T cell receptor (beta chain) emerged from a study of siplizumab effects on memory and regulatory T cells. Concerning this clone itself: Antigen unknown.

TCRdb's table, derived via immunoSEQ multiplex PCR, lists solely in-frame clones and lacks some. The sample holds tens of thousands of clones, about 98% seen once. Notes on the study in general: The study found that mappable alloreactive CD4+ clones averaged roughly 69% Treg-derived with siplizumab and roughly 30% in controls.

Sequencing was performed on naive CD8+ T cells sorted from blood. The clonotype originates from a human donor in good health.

CDR3 in DNA: TGTGCCAGCAGCTCTCCGAGGACAGCGGGAGACAATGAGCAGTTCTTC. It translates to CASSSPRTAGDNEQFF. The V and J genes are TRBV7-9 and TRBJ2-1; the match to TRBD2 covers 8 bases. With 4 bases clipped from V and 5 bases from J, the junction kept 10 bases outside the gene matches. The germline CDR1 and CDR2 sequences are SEHNR and FQNEAQ (reference sequence). This CDR3 comprises 16 residues.